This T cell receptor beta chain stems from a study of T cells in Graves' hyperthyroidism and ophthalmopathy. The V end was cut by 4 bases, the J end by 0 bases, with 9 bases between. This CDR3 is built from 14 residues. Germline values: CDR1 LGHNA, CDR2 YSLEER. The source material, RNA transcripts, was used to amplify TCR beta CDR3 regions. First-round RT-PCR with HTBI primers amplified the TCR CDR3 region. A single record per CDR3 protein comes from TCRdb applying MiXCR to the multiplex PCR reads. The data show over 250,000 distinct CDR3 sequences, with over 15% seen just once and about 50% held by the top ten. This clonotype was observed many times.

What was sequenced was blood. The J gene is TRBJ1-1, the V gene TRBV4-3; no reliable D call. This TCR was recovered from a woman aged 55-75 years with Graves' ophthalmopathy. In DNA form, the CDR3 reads TGCGCCAGCAGCCCGAACTCCATGAACACTGAAGCTTTCTTT. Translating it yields CASSPNSMNTEAFF.